Following are 5 T cell receptor beta chains from one sample sequenced in a study of blood T cell repertoires in COVID-19. TCRdb's table, derived via immunoSEQ multiplex PCR, lists solely in-frame clones and lacks some. The data contain fewer than 500,000 clones, approximately 90% of them singletons. Sequencing was performed on PBMCs or T cells enriched from blood (not recorded which). These receptors were obtained from a man aged 30 to 39 who had recovered from COVID-19.

The chain recombines TRBV27 with TRBJ1-2; a possible D gene is TRBD1 (5 bases). This CDR3 has 13 amino acids. Trimming shortened V by 5 bases and J by 4 bases, and 11 bases separated the two germline ends. From germline, CDR1 is MNHEY and CDR2 SMNVEV (reference sequence). The CDR3 loop reads CASSGSGFYGYTF. CDR3 in DNA: TGTGCCAGCAGTGGATCAGGGTTCTATGGCTACACCTTC.

The V gene is TRBV28, the J gene TRBJ1-2, with 7 nucleotides matching TRBD1. Trimming at V came to 2 bases and at J to 6 bases, leaving 6 bases not matched to a gene. The CDR3 is 14 residues long. Germline values: CDR1 MDHEN, CDR2 SYDVKM. CDR3 coding DNA: TGTGCCAGCAGTTTACCGATCAGGGGGAATGGCTACACCTTC. Translating it yields CASSLPIRGNGYTF.

The V call is TRBV29-1, the J call TRBJ2-5; TRBD2 matches 7 bases. Germline trimming cut 2 bases from V and 5 bases from J; bases unmatched to any gene: 8. The CDR3 has 14 amino acids. CDR1 is SQVTM and CDR2 is ANQGSEA in the germline V gene. The CDR3: CSVETGTNGETQYF. CDR3 DNA: TGCAGCGTTGAAACCGGGACTAATGGGGAGACCCAGTACTTC.

The V and J genes are TRBV27 and TRBJ1-1, with D unclear. Per germline, CDR1 MNHEY and CDR2 SMNVEV (reference sequence). The CDR3 consists of 17 residues. The V and J ends lost 0 bases and 7 bases respectively, with 21 bases between them. The CDR3 loop is CASSLSTYPGLENEAFF. CDR3 coding DNA: TGTGCCAGCAGTTTATCGACCTACCCGGGTTTGGAAAATGAAGCTTTCTTT.

The chain employs TRBV6-6 and TRBJ1-4, with D perhaps matching TRBD1 (6 bases). The CDR3 extends over 15 amino acids. With 7 bases removed from V and 8 bases from J, the gap between germline ends came to 20 bases. The germline V gene has CDR1 MNHNY and CDR2 SVGAGI (reference sequence). Written as DNA, the CDR3 is TGTGCCAGCACCCTGGGGGGGGCCTCGCGGGAAAAACTGTTTTTT. Translating it yields CASTLGGASREKLFF.